The T cell receptor beta chain described here comes from a study of T cell responses to AZD1222 COVID-19 vaccine. Sequenced by immunoSEQ multiplex PCR; TCRdb stores in-frame clones only, minus some. The sample lists 200,000 or so clones, 90% to 95% occurring once. The CDR3 is made up of 17 amino acids. Trimming removed 5 bases at V and 1 base at J, with 20 bases between. CDR1 is SGHTA, CDR2 FQGNSA, per germline. The V call is TRBV7-2, the J call TRBJ1-1; D may be TRBD1 (5 bases). This sequence originates from an adult who received the AZD1222 COVID-19 vaccine. The sample was peripheral blood, taken 28 days after the second AZD1222 dose. For the CDR3, the DNA is TGTGCCAGCAGCCCGATGGGGACGGTGGTGGGGAACACTGAAGCTTTCTTT. It is translated as CASSPMGTVVGNTEAFF.